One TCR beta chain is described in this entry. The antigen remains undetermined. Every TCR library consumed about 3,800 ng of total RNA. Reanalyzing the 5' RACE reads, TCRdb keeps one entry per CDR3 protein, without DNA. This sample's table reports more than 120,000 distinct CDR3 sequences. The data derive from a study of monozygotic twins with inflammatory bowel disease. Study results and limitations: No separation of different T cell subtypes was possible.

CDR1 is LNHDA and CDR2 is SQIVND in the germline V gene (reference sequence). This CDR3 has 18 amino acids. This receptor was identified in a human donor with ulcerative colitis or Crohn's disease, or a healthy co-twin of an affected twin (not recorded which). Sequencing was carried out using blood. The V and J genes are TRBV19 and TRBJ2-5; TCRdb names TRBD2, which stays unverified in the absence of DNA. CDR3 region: CASSIFVLAGGHQETQYF.